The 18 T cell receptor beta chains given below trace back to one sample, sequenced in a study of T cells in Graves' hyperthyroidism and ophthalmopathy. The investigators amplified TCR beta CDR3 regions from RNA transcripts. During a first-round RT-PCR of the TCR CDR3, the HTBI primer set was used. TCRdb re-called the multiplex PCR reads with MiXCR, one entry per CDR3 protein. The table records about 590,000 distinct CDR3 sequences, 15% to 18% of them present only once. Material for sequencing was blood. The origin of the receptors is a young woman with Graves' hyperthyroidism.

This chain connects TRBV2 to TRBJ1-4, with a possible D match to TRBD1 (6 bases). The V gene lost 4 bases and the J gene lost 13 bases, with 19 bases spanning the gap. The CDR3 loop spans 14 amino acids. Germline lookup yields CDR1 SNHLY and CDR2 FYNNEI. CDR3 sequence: CASSADSQGRGLFF. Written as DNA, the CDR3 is TGTGCCAGCAGTGCCGACAGCCAGGGGAGAGGACTGTTTTTT.

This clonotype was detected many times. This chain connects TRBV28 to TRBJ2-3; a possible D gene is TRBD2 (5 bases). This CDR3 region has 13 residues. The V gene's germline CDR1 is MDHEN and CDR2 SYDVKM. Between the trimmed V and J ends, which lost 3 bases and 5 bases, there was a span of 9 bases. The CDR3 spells CASSFRELDTQYF. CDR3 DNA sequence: TGTGCCAGCAGTTTTAGGGAGCTAGATACGCAGTATTTT.

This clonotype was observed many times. CDR3 DNA: TGTGCCAGCAGCTTGGGGACAGGGGGACCCTACCGCTACAATGAGCAGTTCTTC. Its translation is CASSLGTGGPYRYNEQFF. This chain connects TRBV14 to TRBJ2-1; 11 bases match TRBD1. Unmatched junction bases numbered 12, after V lost 5 bases and J lost 3 bases. This CDR3 has 18 residues. Looked up from germline, CDR1 is SGHDN and CDR2 is FVKESK.

CDR3 loop: CAWRPRGRGQSYEQYF. DNA for the CDR3: TGTGCCTGGAGACCCCGGGGCAGGGGGCAATCCTACGAGCAGTACTTC. This chain links TRBV30 with TRBJ2-7; 8 bases are shared with TRBD1. The CDR3 runs 16 residues. V lost 3 bases and J lost 1; bases outside the gene matches: 11. Germline assignment: CDR1 GTSNPN and CDR2 SVGIG (reference sequence). Full variable domain (remainder filled in from reference TRBV30 and TRBJ2-7): SQTIHQWPATLVQPVGSPLSLECTVEGTSNPNLYWYRQAAGRGLQLLFYSVGIGQISSEVPQNLSASRPQDRQFILSSKKLLLSDSGFYLCAWRPRGRGQSYEQYFGPGTRLTVT.

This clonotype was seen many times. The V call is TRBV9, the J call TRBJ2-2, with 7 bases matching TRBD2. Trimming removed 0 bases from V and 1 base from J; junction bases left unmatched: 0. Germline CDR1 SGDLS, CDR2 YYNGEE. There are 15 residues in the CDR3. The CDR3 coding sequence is TGTGCCAGCAGCGTAGCGGGAGGGAACACCGGGGAGCTGTTTTTT. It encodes CASSVAGGNTGELFF.

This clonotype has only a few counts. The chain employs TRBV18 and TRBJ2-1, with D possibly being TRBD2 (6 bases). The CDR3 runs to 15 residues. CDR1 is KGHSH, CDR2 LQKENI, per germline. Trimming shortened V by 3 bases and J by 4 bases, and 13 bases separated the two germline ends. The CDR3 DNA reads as TGTGCCAGCTCACCGTCGGGAGTGCGGTACAATGAGCAGTTCTTC. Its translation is CASSPSGVRYNEQFF.

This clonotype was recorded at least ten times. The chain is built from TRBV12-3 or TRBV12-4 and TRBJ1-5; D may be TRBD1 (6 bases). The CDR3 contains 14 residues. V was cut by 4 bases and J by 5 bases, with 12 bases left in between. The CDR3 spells CASSYRASDQPQHF. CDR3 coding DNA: TGTGCCAGCAGTTACAGGGCTTCGGATCAGCCCCAGCATTTT.

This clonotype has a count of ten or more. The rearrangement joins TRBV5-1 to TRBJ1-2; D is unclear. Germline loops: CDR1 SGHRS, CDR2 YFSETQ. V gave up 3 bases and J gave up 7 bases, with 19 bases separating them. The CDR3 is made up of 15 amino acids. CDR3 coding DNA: TGCGCCAGCAGCTCCCCCTTGGGGAGTCGGGGTGGCTACACCTTC. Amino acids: CASSSPLGSRGGYTF. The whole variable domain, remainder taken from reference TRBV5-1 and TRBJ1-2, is KAGVTQTPRYLIKTRGQQVTLSCSPISGHRSVSWYQQTPGQGLQFLFEYFSETQRNKGNFPGRFSGRQFSNSRSEMNVSTLELGDSALYLCASSSPLGSRGGYTFGSGTRLTVV.

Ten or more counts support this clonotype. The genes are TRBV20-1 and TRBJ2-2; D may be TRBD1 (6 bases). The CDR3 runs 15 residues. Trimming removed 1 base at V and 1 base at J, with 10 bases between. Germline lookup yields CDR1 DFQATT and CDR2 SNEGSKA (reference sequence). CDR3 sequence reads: CSARVGARNTGELFF. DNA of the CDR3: TGCAGTGCTAGAGTGGGGGCGCGGAACACCGGGGAGCTGTTTTTT.

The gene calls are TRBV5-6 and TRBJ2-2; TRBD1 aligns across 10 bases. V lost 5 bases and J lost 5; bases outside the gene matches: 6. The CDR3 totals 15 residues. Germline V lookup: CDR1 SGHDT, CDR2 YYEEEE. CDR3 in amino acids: CASSGGTGATGELFF. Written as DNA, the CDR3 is TGTGCCAGCAGTGGGGGGACAGGGGCTACCGGGGAGCTGTTTTTT. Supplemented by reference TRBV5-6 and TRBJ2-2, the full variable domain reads DAGVTQSPTHLIKTRGQQVTLRCSPKSGHDTVSWYQQALGQGPQFIFQYYEEEERQRGNFPDRFSGHQFPNYSSELNVNALLLGDSALYLCASSGGTGATGELFFGEGSRLTVL.

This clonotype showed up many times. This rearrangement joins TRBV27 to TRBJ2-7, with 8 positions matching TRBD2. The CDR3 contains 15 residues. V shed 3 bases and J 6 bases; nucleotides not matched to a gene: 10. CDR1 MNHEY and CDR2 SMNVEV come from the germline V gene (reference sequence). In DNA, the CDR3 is TGTGCCAGCAGTTTGGGGACGGGAGGGCCTAGCGAGCAGTACTTC. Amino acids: CASSLGTGGPSEQYF.

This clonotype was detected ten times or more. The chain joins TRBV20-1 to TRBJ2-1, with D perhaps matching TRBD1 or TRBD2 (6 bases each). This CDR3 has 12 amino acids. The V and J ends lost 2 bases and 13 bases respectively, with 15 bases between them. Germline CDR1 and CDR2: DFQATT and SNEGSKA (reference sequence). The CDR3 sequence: CSARTTRDNQFF. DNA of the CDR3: TGCAGTGCTAGAACGACGCGGGACAACCAGTTCTTC.

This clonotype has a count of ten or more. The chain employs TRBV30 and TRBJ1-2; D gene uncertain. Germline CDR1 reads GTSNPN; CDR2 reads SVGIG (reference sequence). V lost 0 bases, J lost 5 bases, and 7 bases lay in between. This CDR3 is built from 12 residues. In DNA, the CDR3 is TGTGCCTGGAGTGTAAGGCCGTATGGCTACACCTTC. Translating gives CAWSVRPYGYTF. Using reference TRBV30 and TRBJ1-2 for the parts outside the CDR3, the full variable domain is SQTIHQWPATLVQPVGSPLSLECTVEGTSNPNLYWYRQAAGRGLQLLFYSVGIGQISSEVPQNLSASRPQDRQFILSSKKLLLSDSGFYLCAWSVRPYGYTFGSGTRLTVV.

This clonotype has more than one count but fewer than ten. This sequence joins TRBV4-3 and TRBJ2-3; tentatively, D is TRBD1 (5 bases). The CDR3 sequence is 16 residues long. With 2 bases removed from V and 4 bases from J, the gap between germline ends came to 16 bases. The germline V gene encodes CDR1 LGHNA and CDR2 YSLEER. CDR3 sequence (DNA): TGCGCCAGCAGCCAAAACGCAGGGATCATTGCAGATACGCAGTATTTT. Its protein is CASSQNAGIIADTQYF.

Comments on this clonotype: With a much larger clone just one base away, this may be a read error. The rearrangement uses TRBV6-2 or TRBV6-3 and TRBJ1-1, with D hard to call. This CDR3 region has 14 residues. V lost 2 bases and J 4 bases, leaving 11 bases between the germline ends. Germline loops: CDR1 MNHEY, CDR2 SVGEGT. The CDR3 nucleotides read TGTGCCAGCAGTTACGATGGATTGAGCACTGAAGCTTTCTTT. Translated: CASSYDGLSTEAFF.

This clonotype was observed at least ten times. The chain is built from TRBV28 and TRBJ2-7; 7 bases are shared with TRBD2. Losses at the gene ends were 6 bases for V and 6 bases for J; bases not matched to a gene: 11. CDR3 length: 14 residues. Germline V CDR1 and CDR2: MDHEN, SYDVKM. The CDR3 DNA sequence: TGTGCCAGCAGGGGGGGGGTTCCGGCTGGCGAGCAGTACTTC. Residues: CASRGGVPAGEQYF.

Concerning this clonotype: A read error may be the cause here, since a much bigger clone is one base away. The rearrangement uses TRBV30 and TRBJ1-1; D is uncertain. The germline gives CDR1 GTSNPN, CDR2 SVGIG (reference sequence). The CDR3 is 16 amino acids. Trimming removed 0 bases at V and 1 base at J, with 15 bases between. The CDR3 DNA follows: TGTGCCTGGAGTGTACGGCCAATTGACTCGAACACTGAAGCTTTCTTT. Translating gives CAWSVRPIDSNTEAFF.

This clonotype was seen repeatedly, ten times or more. This CDR3 is CATSRTVSGRNTGELFF. CDR3 DNA: TGTGCCACCAGTAGGACGGTTAGCGGGAGAAACACCGGGGAGCTGTTTTTT. This sequence joins TRBV24-1 and TRBJ2-2; 9 nucleotides line up with TRBD2. This CDR3 region has 17 residues. Germline V lookup: CDR1 KGHDR, CDR2 SFDVKD. Trimming took 6 bases from V and 2 from J; bases not matched to a gene: 9.